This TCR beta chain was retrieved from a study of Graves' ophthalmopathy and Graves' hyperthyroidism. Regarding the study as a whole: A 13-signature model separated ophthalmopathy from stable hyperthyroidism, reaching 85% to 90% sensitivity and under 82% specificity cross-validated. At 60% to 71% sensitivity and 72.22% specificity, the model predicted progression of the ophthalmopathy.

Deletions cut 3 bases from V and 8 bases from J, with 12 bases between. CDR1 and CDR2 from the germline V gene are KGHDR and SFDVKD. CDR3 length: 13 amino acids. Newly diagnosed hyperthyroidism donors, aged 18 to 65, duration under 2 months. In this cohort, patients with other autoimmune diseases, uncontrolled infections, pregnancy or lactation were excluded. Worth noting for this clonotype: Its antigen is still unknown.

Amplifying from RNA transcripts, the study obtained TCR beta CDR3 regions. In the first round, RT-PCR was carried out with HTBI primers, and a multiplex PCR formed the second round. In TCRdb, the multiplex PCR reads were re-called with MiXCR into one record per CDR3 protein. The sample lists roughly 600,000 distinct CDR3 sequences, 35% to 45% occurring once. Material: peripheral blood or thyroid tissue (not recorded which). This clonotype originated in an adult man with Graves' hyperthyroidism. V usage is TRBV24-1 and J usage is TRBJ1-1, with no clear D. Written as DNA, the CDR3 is TGTGCCACCAGTGATAATGAGGCGGACGAAGCTTTCTTT. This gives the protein CATSDNEADEAFF.